A single sample gave rise to the 10 T cell receptor beta chains below, sequenced in a study of OX40 agonist ivuxolimab in advanced cancers. Data came from immunoSEQ multiplex PCR; TCRdb stores just in-frame clones and leaves some out. Of tens of thousands of clones in the sample, about 94% were seen once. Sequencing used CD4+ or CD8+ T cells sorted from blood, obtained in a trial of the OX40 agonist ivuxolimab. All receptors derive from an adult with an advanced solid tumor such as melanoma, head and neck, liver or kidney cancer.

The rearrangement links TRBV4-3 to TRBJ1-1; 7 bases map to TRBD1. The V and J ends lost 3 bases and 4 bases, in that order; junction bases with no gene match: 5. The germline CDR1 and CDR2 sequences are LGHNA and YSLEER. The CDR3 consists of 14 residues. CDR3 in DNA: TGCGCCAGCAGCCAGCACCAGGGGGGCACTGAAGCTTTCTTT. It encodes CASSQHQGGTEAFF.

The chain carries TRBV28 and TRBJ1-5; 8 bases line up with TRBD1. J gave up 4 bases and V 5 bases, and 10 bases lay outside the gene matches. The CDR3 covers 16 residues. Germline V gene sequence: CDR1 MDHEN, CDR2 SYDVKM. The CDR3 region has the DNA TGTGCCAGCAGTACTCCGGGGACAGGCTTAAATCAGCCCCAGCATTTT. It is translated as CASSTPGTGLNQPQHF.

The chain employs TRBV7-2 and TRBJ2-3; D tentatively fits TRBD1 or TRBD2 (5 bases each). The CDR3 sequence is 14 residues long. Germline CDR1 SGHTA, CDR2 FQGNSA. The V and J ends lost 8 bases and 2 bases respectively, with 14 bases between them. The chain's CDR3 is CASGTGLNTDTQYF. CDR3 DNA sequence: TGTGCCAGCGGAACGGGGCTAAACACAGATACGCAGTATTTT.

The chain has TRBV6-5 and TRBJ2-7; TRBD2 agrees at 11 bases. The CDR3 extends over 15 amino acids. Trimming cost V 6 bases and J 2 bases; bases outside gene matches: 6. Germline values: CDR1 MNHEY, CDR2 SVGAGI. The CDR3 region has the DNA TGTGCCAGCAGACCGACTAGCGGGGCAACCTACGAGCAGTACTTC. This encodes CASRPTSGATYEQYF.

The V call is TRBV9, the J call TRBJ2-7, with no clear D. CDR1 SGDLS and CDR2 YYNGEE come from the germline V gene. The CDR3 sequence is 13 residues long. V lost 4 bases to trimming and J lost 3 bases, with 11 bases between them. CDR3 sequence: CASSPAGGYEQYF. The CDR3, as DNA: TGTGCCAGCAGCCCGGCTGGCGGCTACGAGCAGTACTTC.

This chain uses TRBV7-6 with TRBJ2-5; D is perhaps TRBD1 (6 bases). V was cut by 4 bases and J by 3 bases, with 12 bases left in between. The CDR3 consists of 14 residues. Germline values: CDR1 SGHVS, CDR2 FNYEAQ. CDR3 sequence reads: CASSSPPGEETQYF. The DNA of the CDR3 is TGTGCCAGCAGCTCCCCCCCAGGGGAAGAGACCCAGTACTTC.

V gene TRBV5-6 combines with J gene TRBJ2-7; 7 bases agree with TRBD1. The CDR3 runs to 15 residues. Germline CDR1 is SGHDT and CDR2 is YYEEEE. The V gene end was trimmed by 3 bases and the J gene end by 4 bases; junction bases not matched to a gene: 10. As DNA, the CDR3 is TGTGCCAGCAGCTCCTCAACAGGGGACCTATACGAGCAGTACTTC. This codes for CASSSSTGDLYEQYF.

The J gene is TRBJ2-7, the V gene TRBV28; D remains ambiguous. The germline gives CDR1 MDHEN, CDR2 SYDVKM. The V and J ends lost 2 bases and 6 bases respectively, with 5 bases between them. CDR3 size: 11 residues. DNA of the CDR3: TGTGCCAGCAGTTTAATGGGCGAGCAGTACTTC. Amino acid sequence: CASSLMGEQYF.

This clone was observed a single time. This sequence joins TRBV7-2 and TRBJ2-7; no clear D gene. The CDR3 extends over 13 amino acids. V gave up 10 bases and J gave up 6 bases, with 19 bases separating them. Germline V gene data show CDR1 as SGHTA and CDR2 as FQGNSA. The DNA for the CDR3 is TGTGCCACCCTACAACCCCCGAGGCGCGAGCAGTACTTC. The encoded protein is CATLQPPRREQYF. Variable domain in full (rest from reference TRBV7-2 and TRBJ2-7): GAGVSQSPSNKVTEKGKDVELRCDPISGHTALYWYRQSLGQGLEFLIYFQGNSAPDKSGLPSDRFSAERTGGSVSTLTIQRTQQEDSAVYLCATLQPPRREQYFGPGTRLTVT.

The CDR3 loop reads CASSSRTSGRRTDTQYF. CDR3 bases: TGTGCCAGCAGCTCCCGGACTAGCGGGAGGAGAACAGATACGCAGTATTTT. This chain uses TRBV11-3 with TRBJ2-3, with 14 nucleotides matching TRBD2. V trimming: 4 bases; J trimming: 3 bases; junction bases outside the gene matches: 6. Germline V CDR1 and CDR2: SGHNT, YENEEA. The CDR3 has 17 residues.